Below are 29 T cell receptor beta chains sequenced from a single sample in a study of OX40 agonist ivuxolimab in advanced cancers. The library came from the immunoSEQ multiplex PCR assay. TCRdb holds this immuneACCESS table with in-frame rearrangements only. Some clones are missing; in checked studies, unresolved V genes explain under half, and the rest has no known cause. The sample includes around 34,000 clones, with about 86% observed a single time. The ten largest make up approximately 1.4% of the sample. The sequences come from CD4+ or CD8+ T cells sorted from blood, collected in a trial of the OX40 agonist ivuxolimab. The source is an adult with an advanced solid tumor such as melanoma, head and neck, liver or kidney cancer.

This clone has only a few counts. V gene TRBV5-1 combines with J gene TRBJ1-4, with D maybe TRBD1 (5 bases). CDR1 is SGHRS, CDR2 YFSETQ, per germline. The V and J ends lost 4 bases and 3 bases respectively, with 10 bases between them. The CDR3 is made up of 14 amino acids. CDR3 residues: CASSPDTANEKLFF. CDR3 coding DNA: TGCGCCAGCAGCCCGGACACCGCTAATGAAAAACTGTTTTTT.

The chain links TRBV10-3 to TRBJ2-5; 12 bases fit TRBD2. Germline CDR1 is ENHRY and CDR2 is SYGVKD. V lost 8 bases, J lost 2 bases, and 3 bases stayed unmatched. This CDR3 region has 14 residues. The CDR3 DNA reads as TGTGCCATCGGACTAGCGGGGACTCAAGAGACCCAGTACTTC. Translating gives CAIGLAGTQETQYF.

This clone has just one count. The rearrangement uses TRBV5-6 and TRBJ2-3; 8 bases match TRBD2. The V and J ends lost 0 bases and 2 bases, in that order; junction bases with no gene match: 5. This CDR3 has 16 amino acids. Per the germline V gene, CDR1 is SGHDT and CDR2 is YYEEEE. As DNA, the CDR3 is TGTGCCAGCAGCTTGGGAGCGGGGGTGTCCACAGATACGCAGTATTTT. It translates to CASSLGAGVSTDTQYF.

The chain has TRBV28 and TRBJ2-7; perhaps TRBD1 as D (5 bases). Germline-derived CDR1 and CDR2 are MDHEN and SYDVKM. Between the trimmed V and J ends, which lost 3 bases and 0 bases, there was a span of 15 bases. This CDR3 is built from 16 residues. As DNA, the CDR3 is TGTGCCAGCAGTTTCCGCTGGACAAGAGCCTCCTACGAGCAGTACTTC. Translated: CASSFRWTRASYEQYF.

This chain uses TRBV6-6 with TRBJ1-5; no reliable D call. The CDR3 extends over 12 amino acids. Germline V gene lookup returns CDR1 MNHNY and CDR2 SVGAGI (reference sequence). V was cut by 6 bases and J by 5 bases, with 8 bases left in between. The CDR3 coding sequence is TGTGCCAGCAGCCAGTGGGATCAGCCCCAGCATTTT. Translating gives CASSQWDQPQHF.

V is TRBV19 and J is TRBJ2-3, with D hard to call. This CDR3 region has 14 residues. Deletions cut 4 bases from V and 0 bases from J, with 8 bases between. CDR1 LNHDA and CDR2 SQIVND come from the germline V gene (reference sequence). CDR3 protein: CASSTDGSTDTQYF. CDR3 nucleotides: TGTGCCAGTAGTACCGACGGTAGCACAGATACGCAGTATTTT. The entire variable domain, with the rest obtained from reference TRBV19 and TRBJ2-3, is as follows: DGGITQSPKYLFRKEGQNVTLSCEQNLNHDAMYWYRQDPGQGLRLIYYSQIVNDFQKGDIAEGYSVSREKKESFPLTVTSAQKNPTAFYLCASSTDGSTDTQYFGPGTRLTVL.

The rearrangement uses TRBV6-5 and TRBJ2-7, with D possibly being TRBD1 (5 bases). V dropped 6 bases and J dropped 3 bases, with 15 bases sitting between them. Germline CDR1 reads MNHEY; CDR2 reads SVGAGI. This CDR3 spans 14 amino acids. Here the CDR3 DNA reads TGTGCCAGCAGGCAAACAGGAATGAGCTACGAGCAGTACTTC. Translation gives CASRQTGMSYEQYF.

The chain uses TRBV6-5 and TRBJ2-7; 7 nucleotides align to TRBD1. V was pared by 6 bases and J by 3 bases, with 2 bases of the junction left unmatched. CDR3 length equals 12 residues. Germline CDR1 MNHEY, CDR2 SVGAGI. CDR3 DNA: TGTGCCAGCAGCCGGGACAGCTACGAGCAGTACTTC. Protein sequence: CASSRDSYEQYF.

The CDR3 here is CASSPSGTGAIYGYTF. For the CDR3, the DNA is TGTGCCAGCTCACCGTCCGGGACAGGGGCCATTTATGGCTACACCTTC. This sequence joins TRBV18 and TRBJ1-2; 10 nucleotides match TRBD1. The CDR3 length is 16 residues. Germline lookup yields CDR1 KGHSH and CDR2 LQKENI. V was pared by 3 bases and J by 5 bases, with 9 bases of the junction left unmatched.

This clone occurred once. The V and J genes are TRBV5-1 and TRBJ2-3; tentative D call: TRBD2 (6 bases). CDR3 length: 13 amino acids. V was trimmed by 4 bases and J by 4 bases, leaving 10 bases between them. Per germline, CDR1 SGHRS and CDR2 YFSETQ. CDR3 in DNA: TGCGCCAGCAGCCCGGGACTCTCAGATACGCAGTATTTT. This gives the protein CASSPGLSDTQYF. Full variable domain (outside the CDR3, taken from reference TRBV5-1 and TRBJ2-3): KAGVTQTPRYLIKTRGQQVTLSCSPISGHRSVSWYQQTPGQGLQFLFEYFSETQRNKGNFPGRFSGRQFSNSRSEMNVSTLELGDSALYLCASSPGLSDTQYFGPGTRLTVL.

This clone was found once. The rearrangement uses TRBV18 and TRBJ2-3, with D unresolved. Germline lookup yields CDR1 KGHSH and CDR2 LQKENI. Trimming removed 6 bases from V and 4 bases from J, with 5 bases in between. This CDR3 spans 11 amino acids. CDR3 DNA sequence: TGTGCCAGCTCCAAAGCAGATACGCAGTATTTT. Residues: CASSKADTQYF. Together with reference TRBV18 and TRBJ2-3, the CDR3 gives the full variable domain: NAGVMQNPRHLVRRRGQEARLRCSPMKGHSHVYWYRQLPEEGLKFMVYLQKENIIDESGMPKERFSAEFPKEGPSILRIQQVVRGDSAAYFCASSKADTQYFGPGTRLTVL.

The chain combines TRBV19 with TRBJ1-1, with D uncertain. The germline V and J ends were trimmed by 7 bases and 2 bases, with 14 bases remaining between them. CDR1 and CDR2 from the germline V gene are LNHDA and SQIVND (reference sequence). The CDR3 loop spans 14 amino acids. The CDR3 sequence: CASNFLYLNTEAFF. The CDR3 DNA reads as TGTGCCAGTAACTTCCTTTACCTAAACACTGAAGCTTTCTTT.

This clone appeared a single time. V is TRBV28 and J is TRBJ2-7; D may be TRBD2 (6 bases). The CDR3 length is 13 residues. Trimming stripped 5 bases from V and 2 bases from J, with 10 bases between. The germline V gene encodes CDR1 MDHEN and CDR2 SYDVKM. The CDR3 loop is CASSRLGAYEQYF. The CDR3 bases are TGTGCCAGCAGTCGACTAGGGGCCTACGAGCAGTACTTC.

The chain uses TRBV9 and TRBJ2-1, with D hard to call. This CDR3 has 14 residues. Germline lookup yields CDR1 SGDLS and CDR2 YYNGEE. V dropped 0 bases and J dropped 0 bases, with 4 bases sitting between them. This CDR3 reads CASSVDSSYNEQFF. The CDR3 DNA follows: TGTGCCAGCAGCGTAGATTCCTCCTACAATGAGCAGTTCTTC.

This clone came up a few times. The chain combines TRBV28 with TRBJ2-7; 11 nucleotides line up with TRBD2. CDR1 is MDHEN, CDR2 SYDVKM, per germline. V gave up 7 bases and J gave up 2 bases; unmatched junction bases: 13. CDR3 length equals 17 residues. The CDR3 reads CASIQPGLAGGTYEQYF. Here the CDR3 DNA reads TGTGCCAGCATCCAACCTGGACTAGCGGGTGGAACCTACGAGCAGTACTTC.

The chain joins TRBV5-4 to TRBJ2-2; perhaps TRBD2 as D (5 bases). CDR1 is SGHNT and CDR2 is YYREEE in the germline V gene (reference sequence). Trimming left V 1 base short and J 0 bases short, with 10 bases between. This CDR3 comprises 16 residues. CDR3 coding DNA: TGTGCCAGCAGCTTGCGGACTCCCACGAACACCGGGGAGCTGTTTTTT. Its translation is CASSLRTPTNTGELFF.

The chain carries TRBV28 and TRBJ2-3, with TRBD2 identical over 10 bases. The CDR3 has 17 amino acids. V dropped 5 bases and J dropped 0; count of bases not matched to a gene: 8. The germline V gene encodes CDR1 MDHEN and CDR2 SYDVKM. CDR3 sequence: CASSPSGLAESTDTQYF. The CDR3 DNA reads TGTGCCAGCAGTCCTTCCGGACTAGCGGAGAGCACAGATACGCAGTATTTT. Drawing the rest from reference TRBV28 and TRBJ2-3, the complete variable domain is DVKVTQSSRYLVKRTGEKVFLECVQDMDHENMFWYRQDPGLGLRLIYFSYDVKMKEKGDIPEGYSVSREKKERFSLILESASTNQTSMYLCASSPSGLAESTDTQYFGPGTRLTVL.

The CDR3 loop is CASSIRGGFGFSTEAFF. CDR3 nucleotide sequence: TGTGCCAGTAGTATCCGAGGGGGCTTTGGTTTTAGCACTGAAGCTTTCTTT. This chain links TRBV19 with TRBJ1-1; 7 nucleotides match TRBD1. The CDR3 is made up of 17 amino acids. The J segment lost 4 bases and the V segment lost 3 bases, leaving 14 bases of the junction unmatched. Germline-derived CDR1 and CDR2 are LNHDA and SQIVND (reference sequence).

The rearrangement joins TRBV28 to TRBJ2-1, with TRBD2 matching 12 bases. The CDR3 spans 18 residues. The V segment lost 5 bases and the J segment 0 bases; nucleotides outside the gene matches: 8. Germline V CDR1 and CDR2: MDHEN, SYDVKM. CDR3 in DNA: TGTGCCAGCAGTCTCGGACTAGCGGGATTGGGCTCCTACAATGAGCAGTTCTTC. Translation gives CASSLGLAGLGSYNEQFF.

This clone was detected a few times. DNA of the CDR3: TGTGCCAGCAGCCTAGGTTACGGGGATACGCAGTATTTT. Translating gives CASSLGYGDTQYF. The chain uses TRBV7-2 and TRBJ2-3; the D is unclear. Germline V gives CDR1 SGHTA, CDR2 FQGNSA. Between the trimmed V and J ends, which lost 5 bases and 6 bases, there was a span of 12 bases. The CDR3 consists of 13 residues. The complete variable domain, with remaining parts taken from reference TRBV7-2 and TRBJ2-3, reads GAGVSQSPSNKVTEKGKDVELRCDPISGHTALYWYRQSLGQGLEFLIYFQGNSAPDKSGLPSDRFSAERTGGSVSTLTIQRTQQEDSAVYLCASSLGYGDTQYFGPGTRLTVL.

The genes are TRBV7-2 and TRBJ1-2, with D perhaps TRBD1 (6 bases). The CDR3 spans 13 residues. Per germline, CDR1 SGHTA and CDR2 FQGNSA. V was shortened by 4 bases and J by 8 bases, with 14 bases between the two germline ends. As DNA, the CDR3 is TGTGCCAGCAGCTACAGGGACCCTTCCGGCTACACCTTC. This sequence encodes CASSYRDPSGYTF.

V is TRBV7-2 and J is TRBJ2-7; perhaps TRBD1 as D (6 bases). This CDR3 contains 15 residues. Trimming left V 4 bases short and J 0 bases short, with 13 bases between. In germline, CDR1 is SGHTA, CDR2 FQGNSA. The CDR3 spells CASSSYTGSSYEQYF. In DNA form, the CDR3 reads TGTGCCAGCAGCTCGTATACAGGGAGCTCCTACGAGCAGTACTTC.

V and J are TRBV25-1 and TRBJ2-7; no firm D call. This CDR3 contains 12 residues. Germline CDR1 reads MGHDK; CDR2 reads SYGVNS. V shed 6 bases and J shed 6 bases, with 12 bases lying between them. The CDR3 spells CASSASALEQYF. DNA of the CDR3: TGTGCCAGCAGCGCCTCCGCCCTCGAGCAGTACTTC.

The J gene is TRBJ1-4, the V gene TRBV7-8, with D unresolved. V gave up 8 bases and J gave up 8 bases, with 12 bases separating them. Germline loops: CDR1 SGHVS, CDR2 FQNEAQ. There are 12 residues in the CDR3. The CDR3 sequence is CASQRSGEKLFF. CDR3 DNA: TGTGCCAGCCAACGTTCGGGGGAAAAACTGTTTTTT. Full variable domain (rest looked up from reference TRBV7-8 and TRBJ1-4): GAGVSQSPRYKVAKRGQDVALRCDPISGHVSLFWYQQALGQGPEFLTYFQNEAQLDKSGLPSDRFFAERPEGSVSTLKIQRTQQEDSAVYLCASQRSGEKLFFGSGTQLSVL.

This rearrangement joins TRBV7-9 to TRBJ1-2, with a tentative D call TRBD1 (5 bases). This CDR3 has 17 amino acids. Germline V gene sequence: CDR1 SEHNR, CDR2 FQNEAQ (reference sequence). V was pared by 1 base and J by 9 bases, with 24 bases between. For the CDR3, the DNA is TGTGCCAGCAGCTTAGGGGGACGGACCTTCCATCTATGGAGCTACACCTTC. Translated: CASSLGGRTFHLWSYTF.

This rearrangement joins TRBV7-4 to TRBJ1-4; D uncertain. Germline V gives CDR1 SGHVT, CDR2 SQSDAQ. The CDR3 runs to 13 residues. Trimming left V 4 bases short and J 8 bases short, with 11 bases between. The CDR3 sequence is CASSSVGGEKLFF. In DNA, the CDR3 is TGTGCCAGCAGCTCAGTGGGTGGGGAAAAACTGTTTTTT.

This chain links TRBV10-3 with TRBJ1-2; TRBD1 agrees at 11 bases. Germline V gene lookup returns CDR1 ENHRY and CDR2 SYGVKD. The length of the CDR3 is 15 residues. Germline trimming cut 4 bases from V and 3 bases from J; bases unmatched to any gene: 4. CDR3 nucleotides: TGTGCCATCAGTGGGACAGGGGGCATTCACTATGGCTACACCTTC. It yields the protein CAISGTGGIHYGYTF.

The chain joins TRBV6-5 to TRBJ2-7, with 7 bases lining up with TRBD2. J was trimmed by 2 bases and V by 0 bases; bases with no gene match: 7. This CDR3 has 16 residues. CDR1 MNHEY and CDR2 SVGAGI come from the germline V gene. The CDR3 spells CASSYSFSGTTYEQYF. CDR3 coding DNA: TGTGCCAGCAGTTACTCGTTCAGCGGGACCACCTACGAGCAGTACTTC.

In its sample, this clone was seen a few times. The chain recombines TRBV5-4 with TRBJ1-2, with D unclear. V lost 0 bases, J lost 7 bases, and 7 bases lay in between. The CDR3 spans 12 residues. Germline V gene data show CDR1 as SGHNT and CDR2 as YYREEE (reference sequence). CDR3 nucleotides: TGTGCCAGCAGCTTGGGGGCTGTTGGCTACACCTTC. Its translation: CASSLGAVGYTF.